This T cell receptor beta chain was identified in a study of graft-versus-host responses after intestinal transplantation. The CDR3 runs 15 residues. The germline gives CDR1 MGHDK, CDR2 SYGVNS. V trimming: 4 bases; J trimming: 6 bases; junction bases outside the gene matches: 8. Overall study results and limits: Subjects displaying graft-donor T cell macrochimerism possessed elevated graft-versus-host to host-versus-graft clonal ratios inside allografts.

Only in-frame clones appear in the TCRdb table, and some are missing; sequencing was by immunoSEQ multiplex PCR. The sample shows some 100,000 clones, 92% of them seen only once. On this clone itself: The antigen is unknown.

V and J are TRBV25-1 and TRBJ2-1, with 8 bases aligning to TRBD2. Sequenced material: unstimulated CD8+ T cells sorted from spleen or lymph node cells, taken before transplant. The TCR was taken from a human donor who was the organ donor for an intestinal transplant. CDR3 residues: CASSGFREGPNEQFF. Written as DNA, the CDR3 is TGTGCCAGCAGTGGTTTCCGGGAGGGGCCCAATGAGCAGTTCTTC.